This is a list of T cell receptor beta chains from one sample in a study of shared clonotypes between healthy human individuals. The data were produced by immunoSEQ multiplex PCR, yet TCRdb's version contains in-frame clones alone and is incomplete. This sample has over a million clones, with 75% to 85% found just once. The sample consisted of memory CD4+ T cells from PBMCs. The source is a man between 18 and 35 years old in good health. Some clones in this sample may be carry-over from other donors' samples. The CDR3 runs from the conserved cysteine through the conserved F or W. The order of the fields is CDR3 length, J gene, clone size, D gene, V gene, CDR3 DNA, CDR3 protein. The D gene is left open where the match is weak. The listing skips clone size in some rows; elsewhere it reads once, few, many or a size class.

13	TRBJ1-2	few	NA	TRBV7-9	TGTGCCAGCAGCTTACCTTGGGGCGAAGGCTACACCTTC	CASSLPWGEGYTF
14	TRBJ2-5	NA	NA	TRBV5-1	TGCGCCAGCAGGACCGAAGTAGGGAAGGAGACCCAGTACTTC	CASRTEVGKETQYF
16	TRBJ2-3	NA	NA	TRBV5-1	TGCGCCAGCAGCAAACCTAGCGGAAGGGGGGCAGATACGCAGTATTTT	CASSKPSGRGADTQYF
14	TRBJ2-7	NA	NA	TRBV7-9	TGTGCCAGCAGCGTTGATCGCGGCTCCTACGAGCAGTACTTC	CASSVDRGSYEQYF
13	TRBJ2-1	NA	NA	TRBV11-2	TGTGCCAGCAGCCCGGGAGACCACAATGAGCAGTTCTTC	CASSPGDHNEQFF
17	TRBJ2-1	NA	TRBD2	TRBV7-9	TGTGCCAGCAGCTCGCGGCTAGCGGGAGGGCGAGGCAATGAGCAGTTCTTC	CASSSRLAGGRGNEQFF
13	TRBJ1-1	NA	NA	TRBV7-2	TGTGCCAGCAGCACCGTCCTTGGCACTGAAGCTTTCTTT	CASSTVLGTEAFF
12	TRBJ2-3	NA	NA	TRBV5-5	TGTGCCAGCAGCCGGGGGACAGATACGCAGTATTTT	CASSRGTDTQYF
16	TRBJ2-2	NA	NA	TRBV5-1	TGCGCCAGCAGCTTAATACTAACTACGAACACCGGGGAGCTGTTTTTT	CASSLILTTNTGELFF
10	TRBJ2-3	NA	NA	TRBV29-1	TGCAGCGTTGGCGACAATACGCAGTATTTT	CSVGDNTQYF
13	TRBJ1-2	once	NA	TRBV5-6	TGTGCCAGCAGCTTCGTGGGTTACTATGGCTACACCTTC	CASSFVGYYGYTF
16	TRBJ1-1	NA	NA	TRBV18	TGTGCCAGCTCACCACGTCTCCCAGATACGAACACTGAAGCTTTCTTT	CASSPRLPDTNTEAFF
16	TRBJ1-2	NA	NA	TRBV4-3	TGCGCCAGCAGCCAAGCATCGCAGTCAGGGGCCTATGGCTACACCTTC	CASSQASQSGAYGYTF
15	TRBJ2-3	few	TRBD2	TRBV7-2	TGTGCCAGCAGCTTAGCGCGGGACTACACAGATACGCAGTATTTT	CASSLARDYTDTQYF
14	TRBJ2-3	NA	TRBD2	TRBV7-3	TGTGCCAGCAGCTCTAGCGGGAGAACAGATACGCAGTATTTT	CASSSSGRTDTQYF
16	TRBJ2-3	NA	TRBD2	TRBV7-2	TGTGCCAGCAGCCAAACCTCCGGGACTAGCCCTTATACGCAGTATTTT	CASSQTSGTSPYTQYF
18	TRBJ1-2	NA	TRBD1	TRBV11-2	TGTGCCAGCAGCTTAGGTTATAACAGGGGGCGTAATAACTATGGCTACACCTTC	CASSLGYNRGRNNYGYTF
16	TRBJ1-5	NA	TRBD1	TRBV19	TGTGCCAGTAGGAAGGACCGGGACAGAGGCAATCAGCCCCAGCATTTT	CASRKDRDRGNQPQHF
16	TRBJ1-2	NA	TRBD1	TRBV28	TGTGCCAGCAGTTTACGTTACAGGGGGGCCAACTATGGCTACACCTTC	CASSLRYRGANYGYTF
13	TRBJ1-1	NA	NA	TRBV18	TGTGCCAGCTCTCCGGGGGCGGACACTGAAGCTTTCTTT	CASSPGADTEAFF
16	TRBJ2-1	once	NA	TRBV11-3	TGTGCCAGCAGCTCTACAGGGTTAAGGGACTACAATGAGCAGTTCTTC	CASSSTGLRDYNEQFF
13	TRBJ2-3	NA	NA	TRBV6-5	TGTGCCAGCAGTTACTCGGGCGGAGATACGCAGTATTTT	CASSYSGGDTQYF
11	TRBJ2-5	few	NA	TRBV6-1	TGTGCCAGCAGCAGGGAAGGGGCGCAGTACTTC	CASSREGAQYF
11	TRBJ1-1	NA	NA	TRBV20-1	TGCAGAAGAGACAGGAACACTGAAGCTTTCTTT	CRRDRNTEAFF
14	TRBJ2-5	few	NA	TRBV18	TGTGCCAGCTCATCCCCGGGACCTCAAAAGACCCAGTACTTC	CASSSPGPQKTQYF
16	TRBJ2-1	NA	TRBD2	TRBV5-1	TGCGCCAGCAGCTTGTCGGCCAGCGGGGGGCACAATGAGCAGTTCTTC	CASSLSASGGHNEQFF
12	TRBJ2-7	NA	NA	TRBV5-6	TGTGCCAGCAGCTTTAACCGGCACGAGCAGTACTTC	CASSFNRHEQYF
14	TRBJ2-3	NA	TRBD2	TRBV5-1	TGCGCCAGCAGCTCTAGCGGGAGGACAGATACGCAGTATTTT	CASSSSGRTDTQYF
11	TRBJ2-7	NA	NA	TRBV9	TGTGCCGGACCTGGAGGAGGCGAGCAGTACTTC	CAGPGGGEQYF
15	TRBJ2-6	once	NA	TRBV5-1	TGCGCCAGCAGCACCGGGACATCTGGGGCCAACGTCCTGACTTTC	CASSTGTSGANVLTF
14	TRBJ2-5	NA	TRBD2	TRBV2	TGTGCCAGCAGGGGGACTAGCGGGAGTGAGACCCAGTACTTC	CASRGTSGSETQYF
15	TRBJ2-1	NA	TRBD2	TRBV28	TGTGCCAGCAGTTTTAGCGGGAGCTCCTACAATGAGCAGTTCTTC	CASSFSGSSYNEQFF
14	TRBJ2-7	NA	NA	TRBV6-1	TGTGCCAGCAGATTGGCCGGGTCCACCTACGAGCAGTACTTC	CASRLAGSTYEQYF
15	TRBJ2-3	NA	NA	TRBV5-1	TGCGCCAGCAGCTTGGGGCAAAAGGACACAGATACGCAGTATTTT	CASSLGQKDTDTQYF
16	TRBJ2-5	NA	TRBD2	TRBV15	TGTGCCACCAGCGAACCAACTAGCGCTCTACAAGAGACCCAGTACTTC	CATSEPTSALQETQYF
15	TRBJ2-5	once	TRBD2	TRBV5-6	TGTGCCAGCAGCTGGAAGACTAGCGGTAAAGAGACCCAGTACTTC	CASSWKTSGKETQYF
17	TRBJ2-3	NA	TRBD1	TRBV7-2	TGTGCCAGCAGCTTTGGTCGACAGGGGGCTAGCGCAGATACGCAGTATTTT	CASSFGRQGASADTQYF
11	TRBJ2-5	NA	NA	TRBV28	TGTGCCAGCACCGAGAAAGAGACCCAGTACTTC	CASTEKETQYF
15	TRBJ2-1	NA	NA	TRBV6-4	TGTGCCAGCAGTGAGGAGCTAGCAGTTCACAATGAGCAGTTCTTC	CASSEELAVHNEQFF
13	TRBJ2-2	NA	NA	TRBV5-1	TGCGCCAGCAGTCCGGTACTTGGCGGGGAGCTGTTTTTT	CASSPVLGGELFF
15	TRBJ2-4	NA	NA	TRBV10-2	TGCGCCAGCAGTGAGTCGCAATCCCTCAGTGACATTCAGTACTTC	CASSESQSLSDIQYF
12	TRBJ2-1	few	NA	TRBV4-2	TGTGCCAGCAGCCATTTTGACAATGAGCAGTTCTTC	CASSHFDNEQFF
12	TRBJ1-2	NA	NA	TRBV28	TGTGCCAGCACCTCTGGGGACTATGGCTACACCTTC	CASTSGDYGYTF
14	TRBJ2-5	NA	NA	TRBV9	TGTGCCAGCAGCGTAGGTCCACAGGGCGAGACCCAGTACTTC	CASSVGPQGETQYF
13	TRBJ1-5	NA	NA	TRBV19	TGTGCCAGTAGCCTACGGCTCAATCAGCCCCAGCATTTT	CASSLRLNQPQHF
13	TRBJ2-5	NA	TRBD2	TRBV10-2	TGCGCCAGCAGCGGACTAGCGGTAGAGACCCAGTACTTC	CASSGLAVETQYF
14	TRBJ2-5	NA	TRBD1	TRBV30	TGTGCCTGGAGTGTAAGGACAGGGGCAGAGACCCAGTACTTC	CAWSVRTGAETQYF
12	TRBJ1-1	few	NA	TRBV28	TGTGCCACCATCAATTGGGGCGCTGAAGCTTTCTTT	CATINWGAEAFF
14	TRBJ2-3	many	NA	TRBV7-2	TGTGCCAGCAGCTTAGGAGGGGCCACAGATACGCAGTATTTT	CASSLGGATDTQYF
14	TRBJ2-1	NA	TRBD2	TRBV27	TGTGCCAGTTCAGTTGGCGGGAGCCGCAATGAGCAGTTCTTC	CASSVGGSRNEQFF
15	TRBJ2-2	once	NA	TRBV10-3	TGTGCCATCAGTGACAGCCACGACAGCACCGGGGAGCTGTTTTTT	CAISDSHDSTGELFF
12	TRBJ2-3	few	NA	TRBV28	TGTGCCAGCAGCTCCTACACAGATACGCAGTATTTT	CASSSYTDTQYF
15	TRBJ2-7	NA	NA	TRBV11-3	TGTGCCAGCAGTTGGGGGATCTTGAGCTCCTACGAGCAGTACTTC	CASSWGILSSYEQYF
16	TRBJ2-1	NA	TRBD2	TRBV11-3	TGTGCCAGCAGCCCCCGGGGGACTAGCGGCTACAATGAGCAGTTCTTC	CASSPRGTSGYNEQFF
14	TRBJ2-2	NA	TRBD1	TRBV18	TGTGCCAGCTCGAAGGACAGGGGAACCGGGGAGCTGTTTTTT	CASSKDRGTGELFF